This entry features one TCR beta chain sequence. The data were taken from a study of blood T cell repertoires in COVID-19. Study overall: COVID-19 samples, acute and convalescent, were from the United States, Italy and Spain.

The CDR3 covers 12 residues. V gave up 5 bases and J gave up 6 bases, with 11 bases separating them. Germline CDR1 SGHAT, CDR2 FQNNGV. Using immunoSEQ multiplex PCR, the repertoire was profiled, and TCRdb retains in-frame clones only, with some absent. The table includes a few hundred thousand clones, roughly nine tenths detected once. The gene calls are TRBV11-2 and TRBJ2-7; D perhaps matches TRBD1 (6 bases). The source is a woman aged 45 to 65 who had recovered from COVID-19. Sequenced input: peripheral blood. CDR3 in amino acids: CASSQQGREQYF. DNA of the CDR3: TGTGCCAGCAGCCAGCAGGGGCGCGAGCAGTACTTC.